The clone carrying this T cell receptor beta chain has a handful of counts. Germline V lookup: CDR1 SQVTM, CDR2 ANQGSEA. This CDR3 has 17 residues. J was trimmed by 0 bases and V by 1 base; bases with no gene match: 4. Per sample, a minimum of 6.5 million PBMCs were isolated. Combining a sample-barcoded 5' primer with a J-beta primer mix, a second PCR ran for roughly 6 to 12 cycles. TCRdb fed the 5' RACE reads into MiXCR, producing one record per CDR3 protein. The table lists around 820,000 distinct CDR3 sequences, roughly 25% of them singletons. This record comes from a study of blood T cells in healthy people across ages. The same sample was also used in a study of T cells of mothers and their children. Per that paper: Every mother supplied over 8.5 million TCR beta CDR3 reads and every child 2.5 million to 3.5 million. With unrelated pairs as the comparison, related mother-child pairs had a slightly higher overlap that was not significant.

The sequenced material came from blood. The TCR originated in a boy aged 5-17 years in good health. V is TRBV29-1 and J is TRBJ2-1; 12 bases match TRBD2. The CDR3 nucleotides read TGCAGCGTTGAAGGGACTAGCGGGACCTACTCCTACAATGAGCAGTTCTTC. Translated, it gives CSVEGTSGTYSYNEQFF.